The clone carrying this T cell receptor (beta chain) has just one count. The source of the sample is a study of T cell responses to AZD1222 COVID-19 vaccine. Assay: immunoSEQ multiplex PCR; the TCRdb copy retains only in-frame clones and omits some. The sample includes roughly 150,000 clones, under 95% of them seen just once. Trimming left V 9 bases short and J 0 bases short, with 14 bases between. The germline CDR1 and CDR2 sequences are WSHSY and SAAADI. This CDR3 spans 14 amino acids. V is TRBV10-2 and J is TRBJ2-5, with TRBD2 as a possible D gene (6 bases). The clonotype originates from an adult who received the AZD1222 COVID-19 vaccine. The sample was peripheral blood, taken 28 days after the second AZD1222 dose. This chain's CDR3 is CARRGGTDQETQYF. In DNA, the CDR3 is TGCGCCAGAAGGGGCGGGACTGACCAAGAGACCCAGTACTTC.